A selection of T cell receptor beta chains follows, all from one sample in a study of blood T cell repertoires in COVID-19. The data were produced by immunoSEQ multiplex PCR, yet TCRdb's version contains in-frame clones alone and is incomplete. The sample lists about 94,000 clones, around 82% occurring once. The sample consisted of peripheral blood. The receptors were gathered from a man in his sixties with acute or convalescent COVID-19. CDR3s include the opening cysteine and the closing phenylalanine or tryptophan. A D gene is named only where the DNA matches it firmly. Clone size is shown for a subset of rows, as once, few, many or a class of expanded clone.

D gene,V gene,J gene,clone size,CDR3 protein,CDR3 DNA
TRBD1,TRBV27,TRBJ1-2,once,CASSLLAGGYGYTF,TGTGCCAGCAGTTTACTCGCAGGGGGCTATGGCTACACCTTC
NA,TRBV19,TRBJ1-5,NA,CASSILDRLRPQHF,TGTGCCAGTAGTATATTGGACAGACTCCGACCCCAGCATTTT
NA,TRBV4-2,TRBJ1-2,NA,CASSQDRAGDYGYTF,TGTGCCAGCAGCCAAGATCGGGCGGGGGATTATGGCTACACCTTC
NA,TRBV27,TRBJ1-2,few,CASSFFPGGGYTF,TGTGCCAGCAGTTTTTTCCCCGGAGGCGGCTACACCTTC
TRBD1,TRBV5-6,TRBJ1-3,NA,CASSFRRQGGAVAGNTIYF,TGTGCCAGCAGCTTCCGGCGACAGGGGGGAGCAGTGGCTGGAAACACCATATATTTT
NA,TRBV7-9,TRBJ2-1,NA,CASSLGSWAGLGNEQFF,TGTGCCAGCAGCTTAGGGTCTTGGGCGGGGTTAGGTAATGAGCAGTTCTTC
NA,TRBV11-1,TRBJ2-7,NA,CASSLLTGTIDYEQYF,TGTGCCAGCAGCCTACTTACCGGGACAATTGACTACGAGCAGTACTTC
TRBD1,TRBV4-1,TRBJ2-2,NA,CASSPTGGWTGELFF,TGCGCCAGCAGCCCAACAGGGGGTTGGACCGGGGAGCTGTTTTTT
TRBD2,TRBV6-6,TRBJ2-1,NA,CASSQTGGFIGDNEQFF,TGTGCCAGCAGTCAAACCGGGGGGTTTATTGGGGACAATGAGCAGTTCTTC
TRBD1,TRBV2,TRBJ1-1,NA,CASKWTGTTEAFF,TGTGCCAGCAAATGGACAGGGACCACTGAAGCTTTCTTT
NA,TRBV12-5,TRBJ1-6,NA,CASGLGQEGSPLHF,TGTGCTAGTGGTTTAGGTCAGGAAGGTTCACCCCTCCACTTT
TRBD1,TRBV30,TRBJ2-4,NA,CAWSDGTGFVNIQYF,TGTGCCTGGAGTGACGGGACAGGGTTTGTGAACATTCAGTACTTC
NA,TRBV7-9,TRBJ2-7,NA,CASRSGSAEQYF,TGTGCCAGCAGATCGGGAAGCGCCGAGCAGTACTTC
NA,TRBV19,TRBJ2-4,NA,CASTAFTGPKNIQYF,TGTGCCAGTACCGCTTTTACAGGGCCCAAAAACATTCAGTACTTC
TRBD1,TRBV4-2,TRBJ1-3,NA,CASSHDRGSGRDTIYF,TGTGCCAGCAGCCATGACAGGGGGTCTGGGAGAGACACCATATATTTT
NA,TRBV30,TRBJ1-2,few,CAWSAGVGGYTF,TGTGCCTGGAGTGCGGGGGTAGGGGGCTACACCTTC
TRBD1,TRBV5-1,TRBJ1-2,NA,CASSLDRGIDGYTF,TGCGCCAGCAGCCTGGACAGGGGAATAGACGGCTACACCTTC
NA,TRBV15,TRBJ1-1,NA,CATSRDGGQTEAFF,TGTGCCACCAGCAGAGATGGTGGACAGACTGAAGCTTTCTTT
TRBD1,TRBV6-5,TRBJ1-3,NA,CASSFSGQGAGNTIYF,TGTGCCAGCAGTTTCTCGGGACAGGGGGCCGGAAACACCATATATTTT
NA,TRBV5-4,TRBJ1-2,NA,CASSLSAGANYGYTF,TGTGCCAGCAGCTTGTCGGCAGGGGCTAACTATGGCTACACCTTC
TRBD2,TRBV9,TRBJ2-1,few,CASSVTGTSVYNEQFF,TGTGCCAGCAGCGTCACCGGGACTAGCGTATACAATGAGCAGTTCTTC
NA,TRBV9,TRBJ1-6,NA,CASSVGTDNSPLHF,TGTGCCAGCAGCGTGGGCACAGATAATTCACCCCTCCACTTT
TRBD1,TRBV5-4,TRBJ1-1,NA,CASSPGTGGNTEAFF,TGTGCCAGCAGCCCGGGGACAGGGGGGAATACTGAAGCTTTCTTT
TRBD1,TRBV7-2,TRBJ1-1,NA,CASSLERQGATEAFF,TGTGCCAGCAGCTTAGAAAGACAGGGAGCAACTGAAGCTTTCTTT
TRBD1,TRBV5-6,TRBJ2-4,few,CASSSGTGGRNIQYF,TGTGCCAGCAGCTCAGGGACAGGGGGTCGGAACATTCAGTACTTC
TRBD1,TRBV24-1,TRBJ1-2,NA,CATSGQGGGYTF,TGTGCCACCAGCGGACAGGGGGGTGGCTACACCTTC
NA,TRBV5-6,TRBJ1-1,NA,CASSLGGSNTEAFF,TGTGCCAGCAGCTTGGGAGGGAGTAACACTGAAGCTTTCTTT
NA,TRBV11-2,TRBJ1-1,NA,CASSLGSGEAAFF,TGTGCCAGCAGCTTAGGGTCTGGGGAGGCAGCTTTCTTT
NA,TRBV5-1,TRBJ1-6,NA,CASSGGIPFTWSPLHF,TGCGCCAGCAGCGGCGGGATACCTTTTACGTGGTCACCCCTCCACTTT
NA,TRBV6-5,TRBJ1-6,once,CASSPQGRGNSPLHF,TGTGCCAGCAGTCCTCAGGGTCGAGGTAATTCACCCCTCCACTTT
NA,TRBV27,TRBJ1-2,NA,CASSSGLNYGYTF,TGTGCCAGCAGCTCGGGACTAAACTATGGCTACACCTTC
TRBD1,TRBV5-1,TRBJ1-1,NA,CASSFQGDTEAFF,TGCGCCAGCAGCTTTCAGGGGGACACTGAAGCTTTCTTT
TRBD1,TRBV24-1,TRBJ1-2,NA,CATSDPVGQDLYGYTF,TGTGCCACCAGTGATCCCGTGGGACAGGACCTGTATGGCTACACCTTC
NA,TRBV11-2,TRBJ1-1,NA,CASSHSSSSPTEAFF,TGTGCCAGCAGCCACAGTTCAAGCTCCCCCACTGAAGCTTTCTTT
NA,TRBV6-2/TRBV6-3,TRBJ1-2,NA,CASSLSSDTYGYTF,TGTGCCAGCAGTTTATCCTCGGACACCTATGGCTACACCTTC